Following are 10 T cell receptor beta chains from one sample sequenced in a study of T cells in Graves' hyperthyroidism and ophthalmopathy. Researchers took RNA transcripts and amplified the TCR beta CDR3 regions from them. HTBI primers were used for first-round RT-PCR of the TCR CDR3. Via MiXCR, TCRdb re-called the multiplex PCR reads, giving one row per CDR3 protein. The sample has about 560,000 distinct CDR3 sequences, around 14% seen once. What was sequenced was blood. Every receptor here comes from a woman between 25 and 40 years old with Graves' hyperthyroidism.

This clonotype was observed a few times. This chain connects TRBV10-3 to TRBJ2-7; 9 bases are a match to TRBD1. Germline V gene lookup returns CDR1 ENHRY and CDR2 SYGVKD. V lost 4 bases to trimming and J lost 5 bases; unmatched junction nucleotides: 6. This CDR3 comprises 14 residues. The DNA of the CDR3 is TGTGCCATCAGTGGGACAGGGGCCCCTAACGAGCAGTACTTC. This encodes CAISGTGAPNEQYF.

This chain joins TRBV28 and TRBJ2-4; TRBD2 matches 12 bases. The length of the CDR3 is 16 residues. Germline V gives CDR1 MDHEN, CDR2 SYDVKM. With 5 bases clipped from V and 1 base from J, the junction kept 3 bases outside the gene matches. CDR3 DNA: TGTGCCAGCAGTGGGGGGACTAGCGGGGCCAAAAACATTCAGTACTTC. Encoded protein: CASSGGTSGAKNIQYF.

The chain couples TRBV7-9 to TRBJ1-1; D possibly corresponds to TRBD1 (6 bases). The V gene's germline CDR1 is SEHNR and CDR2 FQNEAQ (reference sequence). The CDR3 loop spans 16 amino acids. The germline V and J ends were trimmed by 6 bases and 0 bases, with 17 bases remaining between them. The CDR3 nucleotides are TGTGCCAGCAGTCCAACAGGGTACGTAATGAACACTGAAGCTTTCTTT. This sequence encodes CASSPTGYVMNTEAFF.

This clonotype was detected ten times or more. The chain is built from TRBV3-1 and TRBJ1-4, with D unclear. V was clipped by 5 bases and J by 8 bases, with 12 bases between them. The length of the CDR3 is 13 residues. From germline, CDR1 is LGHDT and CDR2 YNNKEL (reference sequence). This chain's CDR3 is CASSWAQNEKLFF. The CDR3 DNA reads as TGTGCCAGCAGCTGGGCCCAGAACGAAAAACTGTTTTTT.

This clonotype was seen repeatedly, ten times or more. The chain recombines TRBV20-1 with TRBJ2-2; possible D gene TRBD2, 6 bases. Germline loops: CDR1 DFQATT, CDR2 SNEGSKA (reference sequence). The CDR3 extends over 13 amino acids. Trimming pared 5 bases from V and 4 bases from J, leaving 11 bases between. Here the CDR3 DNA reads TGCAGTGCTTCGGGACTCAGCACCGGGGAGCTGTTTTTT. Its translation: CSASGLSTGELFF.

This clonotype appeared many times. The genes are TRBV2 and TRBJ2-3; D not resolved. This CDR3 region has 12 residues. Germline CDR1 SNHLY, CDR2 FYNNEI. Trimming cost V 5 bases and J 4 bases, with 7 bases left between them. This CDR3 reads CASSSSSDTQYF. DNA for the CDR3: TGTGCCAGCAGTTCATCATCAGATACGCAGTATTTT.

This chain links TRBV6-1 with TRBJ2-7; a possible D gene is TRBD2 (6 bases). The V and J ends lost 6 bases and 5 bases respectively, with 17 bases between them. The germline CDR1 and CDR2 sequences are MNHNS and SASEGT. The CDR3 consists of 14 residues. The CDR3 sequence: CASSVGGTVNEQYF. The DNA of the CDR3 is TGTGCCAGCAGCGTCGGCGGGACTGTTAACGAGCAGTACTTC.

This clonotype was observed many times. The chain recombines TRBV6-2 or TRBV6-3 with TRBJ2-1, with 10 bases matching TRBD2. The CDR3 length is 14 residues. After removal of 5 bases from V and 9 bases from J, the junction contained 7 bases not matched to a gene. The germline CDR1 and CDR2 sequences are MNHEY and SVGEGT. CDR3 sequence (DNA): TGTGCCAGCAGTGCTAGCGGGAGCTCTGGTGAGCAGTTCTTC. It translates to CASSASGSSGEQFF.

This clonotype was counted between two and nine times. The V and J genes are TRBV19 and TRBJ2-5; D assignment may be TRBD1 or TRBD2 (5 bases each). The CDR3 length is 15 residues. CDR1 and CDR2 from the germline V gene are LNHDA and SQIVND (reference sequence). Trimming removed 5 bases at V and 5 bases at J, with 18 bases between. CDR3 in DNA: TGTGCCAGTAGTCCGCGACTACGGGGCGAGGAGACCCAGTACTTC. Amino acid sequence: CASSPRLRGEETQYF.

This clonotype was picked up many times. The chain recombines TRBV19 with TRBJ2-7, with D perhaps TRBD2 (5 bases). This CDR3 contains 13 residues. Germline assignment: CDR1 LNHDA and CDR2 SQIVND (reference sequence). V lost 5 bases and J lost 2, with 10 bases in between. CDR3 sequence reads: CASSVGIAYEQYF. In DNA form, the CDR3 reads TGTGCCAGTAGTGTCGGGATCGCCTACGAGCAGTACTTC. Variable domain in full (rest from reference TRBV19 and TRBJ2-7): DGGITQSPKYLFRKEGQNVTLSCEQNLNHDAMYWYRQDPGQGLRLIYYSQIVNDFQKGDIAEGYSVSREKKESFPLTVTSAQKNPTAFYLCASSVGIAYEQYFGPGTRLTVT.